The present T cell receptor beta chain was sequenced within a study of T-cell memory formation after mild COVID-19. Across the whole study: Largely, TCR clusters stayed within a single donor.

TCRdb reprocessed the 5' RACE reads with MiXCR, giving one entry per CDR3 protein. The sample consists of 350,000 to 450,000 distinct CDR3 sequences, around 20% of them appearing once. Germline V gives CDR1 LNHDA, CDR2 SQIVND (reference sequence). The CDR3 is 14 residues long. Trimming removed 5 bases at V and 7 bases at J, with 18 bases between. The chain employs TRBV19 and TRBJ2-7; a weak D match, TRBD1 (5 bases). The receptor's source is an adult woman who had mild COVID-19 (a few samples of this study predate the infection). Cell type and time point are not known. Material for sequencing was PBMCs or a T cell subset sorted from them (not recorded which). The CDR3 sequence is CASSFGHPTFEQYF. CDR3 bases: TGTGCCAGTAGTTTTGGACACCCTACGTTTGAGCAGTACTTC.